The source of this TCR beta chain is a study of shared clonotypes between healthy human individuals. Study-wide background: The composition of the donors was a couple of women and a few men aged 18 to 49.

This CDR3 contains 16 residues. Germline loops: CDR1 KGHSH, CDR2 LQKENI. V lost 6 bases and J 2 bases, leaving 19 bases between the germline ends. Clones were sequenced by immunoSEQ multiplex PCR, and TCRdb holds only the in-frame ones, with some missing. The sample has hundreds of thousands of clones; about 80% are singletons. Donors had no recently reported acute infections or vaccinations and were HIV-negative. The donors were all Caucasian adults (living in Nashville, Tennessee). The sample taken for sequencing was memory CD4+ T cells sorted from blood. Subset in this sample: CD45RA-negative fraction. This chain joins TRBV18 and TRBJ1-2, with D possibly matching TRBD1 (5 bases). The sequence came from a woman aged 30 to 39 in good health. CDR3 DNA sequence: TGTGCCAGCTCCCTTGAACCGGGACGGGAAAACTATGGCTACACCTTC. Encoded protein: CASSLEPGRENYGYTF.